This T cell receptor beta chain is from a study of T-cell memory formation after mild COVID-19. The V gene end was trimmed by 5 bases and the J gene end by 1 base; junction bases not matched to a gene: 10. Germline V gives CDR1 SGHVS, CDR2 FNYEAQ. CDR3 size: 16 residues. This clonotype was seen a few times. Its antigen is not known. Study-wide points: A balance of CD4 and CD8 characterized clones contracting day 15 to 85, whereas later expanders leaned CD4+.

Sample barcodes and UMIs were carried by the TCR alpha and TCR beta cDNA libraries that 5'RACE generated with constant-segment primers. MiXCR, applied by TCRdb to the 5' RACE reads, yields one record per CDR3 protein. The sample carries fewer than 350,000 distinct CDR3 sequences, under 20% recorded once. This chain uses TRBV7-6 with TRBJ1-1, with 7 bases that match TRBD1. The specimen sequenced was PBMCs or a T cell subset sorted from them (not recorded which). The TCR sequence derives from a young man who had mild COVID-19 (a few samples of this study predate the infection). Cell type and time point are not known. The CDR3 loop is CASSRRTPGGNTEAFF. The CDR3 coding sequence is TGTGCCAGCAGCCGCCGTACGCCAGGGGGGAACACTGAAGCTTTCTTT.